This TCR beta chain emerged from a study of T cell responses to AZD1222 COVID-19 vaccine. The assay was immunoSEQ multiplex PCR, and TCRdb's table has in-frame clones only and misses some. The table shows 68,000 or so clones, with over 60% occurring only once. The TCR originated in an adult in good health. The sequencing used peripheral blood, collected on day 0 of AZD1222 vaccination.

The CDR3 spells CSVRGRLTNTEAFF. As DNA, the CDR3 is TGCAGCGTCCGAGGGAGACTGACGAACACTGAAGCTTTCTTT. The V and J genes are TRBV29-1 and TRBJ1-1; D unresolved. CDR3 length equals 14 residues. CDR1 and CDR2 (germline): SQVTM, ANQGSEA. With 6 bases removed from V and 1 base from J, the gap between germline ends came to 15 bases.